One sample yielded the 23 T cell receptor beta chains listed below, sequenced in a study of T cells after somatic rescue of genetic block. Profiling relied on immunoSEQ multiplex PCR, and the TCRdb table lists in-frame clones only, not all of them. The profile covers 88,000 or so clones, with around 89% appearing a single time and about 1.5% taken by the ten largest. The sequencing input was peripheral blood mononuclear cells (PBMCs). All receptors come from a woman aged 18-29 years.

V usage is TRBV10-3 and J usage is TRBJ1-2, with TRBD1 matching over 11 bases. The CDR3 extends over 15 amino acids. Looked up from germline, CDR1 is ENHRY and CDR2 is SYGVKD. V shed 10 bases and J 3 bases; nucleotides not matched to a gene: 10. The CDR3 DNA sequence: TGTGCCACCTCCCCCAGGACAGGGGGCGACTATGGCTACACCTTC. Residues: CATSPRTGGDYGYTF.

This clone appeared a single time. The V gene is TRBV4-2, the J gene TRBJ2-1, with D possibly called TRBD1 or TRBD2 (5 bases each). This CDR3 is 12 amino acids long. CDR1 is LGHNA and CDR2 is YNFKEQ in the germline V gene. Trimming took 3 bases from V and 15 from J, leaving 15 bases between them. The CDR3 is CASSQSRDQLFF. The CDR3 region has the DNA TGTGCCAGCAGCCAGAGCCGGGACCAATTGTTCTTC.

This chain uses TRBV30 with TRBJ1-1, with 7 bases lining up with TRBD1. The germline V gene encodes CDR1 GTSNPN and CDR2 SVGIG (reference sequence). Trimming at V came to 8 bases and at J to 7 bases, leaving 16 bases not matched to a gene. CDR3 length equals 14 residues. The CDR3 sequence is CAGQDRVISSEAFF. For the CDR3, the DNA is TGTGCCGGTCAAGACAGGGTGATATCCAGTGAAGCTTTCTTT.

J is TRBJ2-1 and V is TRBV10-2; 12 positions match TRBD2. This CDR3 has 15 residues. Germline V CDR1 and CDR2: WSHSY, SAAADI. Losses at the gene ends were 6 bases for V and 8 bases for J; bases not matched to a gene: 8. CDR3 bases: TGCGCCAGCAGAAAACTAGCGGGAGGCCGGGATGAGCAGTTCTTC. This translates into CASRKLAGGRDEQFF.

CDR3 region: CASSEVVGEAYNEQFF. The CDR3 nucleotides are TGTGCCAGCAGTGAAGTGGTGGGAGAGGCCTACAATGAGCAGTTCTTC. V and J are TRBV2 and TRBJ2-1; D perhaps matches TRBD2 (5 bases). The CDR3 has 16 residues. V was cut by 1 base and J by 2 bases, with 12 bases left in between. Germline lookup yields CDR1 SNHLY and CDR2 FYNNEI.

V and J are TRBV30 and TRBJ2-7; 8 nucleotides align to TRBD2. This CDR3 has 16 residues. The J segment lost 4 bases and the V segment lost 1 base, leaving 12 bases of the junction unmatched. CDR1 and CDR2 (germline): GTSNPN, SVGIG (reference sequence). Here the CDR3 DNA reads TGTGCCTGGAGTGGGTCGGGGGGGGCTATTAGGTACGAGCAGTACTTC. Translating gives CAWSGSGGAIRYEQYF. Together with reference TRBV30 and TRBJ2-7, the CDR3 gives the full variable domain: SQTIHQWPATLVQPVGSPLSLECTVEGTSNPNLYWYRQAAGRGLQLLFYSVGIGQISSEVPQNLSASRPQDRQFILSSKKLLLSDSGFYLCAWSGSGGAIRYEQYFGPGTRLTVT.

The chain has TRBV6-5 and TRBJ2-7; 8 bases fit TRBD2. V lost 8 bases, J lost 6 bases, and 9 bases stayed unmatched. Per the germline V gene, CDR1 is MNHEY and CDR2 is SVGAGI. The CDR3 has 13 residues. CDR3: CASRGGQRVEQYF. CDR3 nucleotide sequence: TGTGCCAGCCGGGGGGGGCAAAGGGTCGAGCAGTACTTC.

This chain joins TRBV15 and TRBJ1-5, with D possibly matching TRBD1 (5 bases). Trimming cost V 3 bases and J 1 base, with 10 bases left between them. Germline CDR1 reads LNHNV; CDR2 reads YYDKDF (reference sequence). The CDR3 runs to 15 residues. The CDR3 nucleotides are TGTGCCACCAGCAGGGGGCGCTTAAGCAATCAGCCCCAGCATTTT. Protein: CATSRGRLSNQPQHF.

The rearrangement uses TRBV5-1 and TRBJ1-1, with D possibly TRBD1 on 6 matching bases. The V and J ends lost 7 bases and 5 bases respectively, with 18 bases between them. The CDR3 runs 14 residues. Germline V lookup: CDR1 SGHRS, CDR2 YFSETQ. CDR3 DNA: TGCGCCAGCTCCGGGGGAGGGGGTAGAACTGAAGCTTTCTTT. Protein product: CASSGGGGRTEAFF.

The rearrangement uses TRBV6-5 and TRBJ1-2; 8 bases are a match to TRBD1. CDR3 length: 15 residues. Germline V gene sequence: CDR1 MNHEY, CDR2 SVGAGI. The junction had 12 bases not matched to a gene; V was cut back by 5 bases and J by 7 bases. The CDR3 bases are TGTGCCAGCAGTAATCATAGGACAGGGCTGCTTGGCTACACCTTC. This codes for CASSNHRTGLLGYTF.

Here the CDR3 DNA reads TGTGCCAGCAGCTTGGCCGGACAGAACACTGAAGCTTTCTTT. It encodes CASSLAGQNTEAFF. The chain combines TRBV5-5 with TRBJ1-1; tentative D call: TRBD1 (5 bases). V was trimmed by 0 bases and J by 1 base, leaving 7 bases between them. The CDR3 has 14 residues. CDR1 and CDR2 (germline): SGHKS, YYEKEE (reference sequence).

The chain recombines TRBV30 with TRBJ1-3; D gene ambiguous. Germline V CDR1 and CDR2: GTSNPN, SVGIG (reference sequence). V was clipped by 1 base and J by 4 bases, with 11 bases between them. The CDR3 has 14 amino acids. Here the CDR3 DNA reads TGTGCCTGGAGTGCTATGGTTGGGGGAAACACCATATATTTT. Its protein is CAWSAMVGGNTIYF.

This chain links TRBV27 with TRBJ2-2; TRBD2 matches at 8 bases. CDR1 is MNHEY, CDR2 SMNVEV, per germline (reference sequence). The CDR3 is 18 residues long. Trimming cost V 2 bases and J 5 bases; bases outside gene matches: 13. CDR3 sequence: CASSLVSAGGMGTGELFF. The CDR3 DNA follows: TGTGCCAGCAGTTTAGTCTCGGCGGGAGGAATGGGAACCGGGGAGCTGTTTTTT.

The rearrangement uses TRBV10-1 and TRBJ1-2; D not resolved. The CDR3 is 14 amino acids. V dropped 5 bases and J dropped 4 bases, with 14 bases sitting between them. Germline values: CDR1 WNHNN, CDR2 SYGVQD (reference sequence). The DNA for the CDR3 is TGCGCCAGCAGTCATCATCGAAAGACCTATGGCTACACCTTC. The encoded protein is CASSHHRKTYGYTF.

The chain employs TRBV5-4 and TRBJ1-1; D is possibly TRBD1 (6 bases). The CDR3 covers 15 residues. The germline V and J ends were trimmed by 0 bases and 4 bases, with 13 bases remaining between them. The germline gives CDR1 SGHNT, CDR2 YYREEE (reference sequence). This CDR3 is CASSLVVGAGTEAFF. The CDR3, as DNA: TGTGCCAGCAGCTTGGTTGTGGGGGCTGGCACTGAAGCTTTCTTT.

The chain joins TRBV5-1 to TRBJ1-5; weak D call: TRBD1 (6 bases). CDR1 and CDR2 (germline): SGHRS, YFSETQ. The CDR3 sequence is 15 residues long. V was pared by 5 bases and J by 4 bases, with 16 bases between. This CDR3 reads CASSFSGTPNQPQHF. The CDR3 bases are TGCGCCAGCAGTTTTTCCGGGACACCAAATCAGCCCCAGCATTTT.

CDR3 nucleotides: TGTGCCAGCAGTCCCCGATCTGCGGGACTCCTAAGCGGGGAGCTGTTTTTT. Translated: CASSPRSAGLLSGELFF. This chain connects TRBV2 to TRBJ2-2, with D perhaps TRBD2 (6 bases). This CDR3 is 17 amino acids long. CDR1 is SNHLY, CDR2 FYNNEI, per germline. V shed 5 bases and J shed 7 bases, with 23 bases lying between them. Complete variable domain (other parts from reference TRBV2 and TRBJ2-2): EPEVTQTPSHQVTQMGQEVILRCVPISNHLYFYWYRQILGQKVEFLVSFYNNEISEKSEIFDDQFSVERPDGSNFTLKIRSTKLEDSAMYFCASSPRSAGLLSGELFFGEGSRLTVL.

This rearrangement joins TRBV7-9 to TRBJ2-7; D gene uncertain. The CDR3 consists of 11 residues. The germline V gene encodes CDR1 SEHNR and CDR2 FQNEAQ (reference sequence). V was pared by 5 bases and J by 9 bases, with 11 bases between. CDR3 sequence reads: CASSQQVPQYF. The CDR3, as DNA: TGTGCCAGCAGCCAGCAGGTTCCGCAGTACTTC. The variable domain in full, with the rest retrieved from reference TRBV7-9 and TRBJ2-7, is DTGVSQNPRHKITKRGQNVTFRCDPISEHNRLYWYRQTLGQGPEFLTYFQNEAQLEKSRLLSDRFSAERPKGSFSTLEIQRTEQGDSAMYLCASSQQVPQYFGPGTRLTVT.

The table lists this clone with a few counts. The chain uses TRBV9 and TRBJ2-3; D is undetermined. V shed 4 bases and J shed 3 bases, with 9 bases lying between them. Germline lookup yields CDR1 SGDLS and CDR2 YYNGEE. This CDR3 is 13 amino acids long. The CDR3, as DNA: TGTGCCAGCAGCTACCGTAGTACAGATACGCAGTATTTT. Translation gives CASSYRSTDTQYF.

The V call is TRBV5-1, the J call TRBJ1-1; 8 bases align to TRBD1. The ends lost 4 bases at V and 4 bases at J; junction bases unmatched: 9. CDR3 length equals 15 residues. CDR1 is SGHRS, CDR2 YFSETQ, per germline. The CDR3 is CASSHGQGSGTEAFF. The CDR3 bases are TGCGCCAGCAGCCACGGACAGGGATCGGGCACTGAAGCTTTCTTT.

This clone has just one count. V usage is TRBV2 and J usage is TRBJ2-1; TRBD2 might be the D (5 bases). CDR3 length: 14 residues. Germline lookup yields CDR1 SNHLY and CDR2 FYNNEI. The germline V and J ends were trimmed by 6 bases and 9 bases, with 18 bases remaining between them. DNA for the CDR3: TGTGCCAGCAGAGGTACGGGAAAGAGTGGTGAGCAGTTCTTC. Translation: CASRGTGKSGEQFF.

The chain's CDR3 is CATSRPLGQQETQYF. CDR3 DNA sequence: TGTGCCACCAGCAGACCTTTGGGACAGCAAGAGACCCAGTACTTC. V is TRBV15 and J is TRBJ2-5, with TRBD1 identical over 7 bases. This CDR3 contains 15 residues. Germline V gene sequence: CDR1 LNHNV, CDR2 YYDKDF (reference sequence). The J segment lost 2 bases and the V segment lost 2 bases, leaving 5 bases of the junction unmatched.

The V gene is TRBV10-3, the J gene TRBJ2-1; 8 bases agree with TRBD2. V shed 5 bases and J 0 bases; nucleotides not matched to a gene: 0. Germline V gene data show CDR1 as ENHRY and CDR2 as SYGVKD. The CDR3 is 14 residues long. Written as DNA, the CDR3 is TGTGCCATCAGTACTAGCGGCTCCTACAATGAGCAGTTCTTC. It translates to CAISTSGSYNEQFF.